These 22 T cell receptor beta chains came from one sample sequenced in a study of OX40 agonist ivuxolimab in advanced cancers. The table came from immunoSEQ multiplex PCR; TCRdb's copy has only in-frame clones and leaves some out. Here the sample spans around 50,000 clones, 70% to 90% being singletons. The sample in question was CD4+ or CD8+ T cells sorted from blood, obtained in a trial of the OX40 agonist ivuxolimab. The receptor set was obtained from an adult with an advanced solid tumor such as melanoma, head and neck, liver or kidney cancer.

The genes are TRBV18 and TRBJ1-4, with D possibly matching TRBD1 (5 bases). Trimming cost V 6 bases and J 5 bases, with 13 bases left between them. Germline V gene data show CDR1 as KGHSH and CDR2 as LQKENI. The CDR3 is 14 residues long. The CDR3 DNA reads as TGTGCCAGCTCCCTGGGACTGACGAATGAAAAACTGTTTTTT. Its protein product is CASSLGLTNEKLFF.

Regarding this clone: Other DNA variants within this sample encode the same CDR3. The chain uses TRBV5-1 and TRBJ2-3; D remains ambiguous. V lost 0 bases and J lost 0, with 2 bases in between. The CDR3 covers 13 residues. The germline V gene encodes CDR1 SGHRS and CDR2 YFSETQ. The CDR3 sequence is CASSLDSTDTQYF. CDR3 in DNA: TGCGCCAGCAGCTTGGACAGCACAGATACGCAGTATTTT.

The V and J genes are TRBV5-8 and TRBJ2-2; 9 bases align to TRBD1. Germline CDR1 SGHTS, CDR2 YDEGEE. Germline trimming cut 4 bases from V and 1 base from J; bases unmatched to any gene: 17. This CDR3 is 20 amino acids long. The chain's CDR3 is CASSPAPGTGFYQNTGELFF. The CDR3 DNA sequence: TGTGCCAGCAGCCCCGCCCCCGGGACAGGGTTTTATCAGAACACCGGGGAGCTGTTTTTT.

This sequence joins TRBV30 and TRBJ1-1; D is uncertain. Germline V CDR1 and CDR2: GTSNPN, SVGIG (reference sequence). Trimming removed 1 base at V and 3 bases at J, with 9 bases between. The length of the CDR3 is 13 residues. In DNA form, the CDR3 reads TGTGCCTGGAGTGAGAGGGCGGACACTGAAGCTTTCTTT. This translates into CAWSERADTEAFF.

The rearrangement links TRBV5-1 to TRBJ2-1, with TRBD2 matching 10 bases. The junction had 8 bases not matched to a gene; V was cut back by 4 bases and J by 1 base. The CDR3 loop spans 17 amino acids. Germline V gene lookup returns CDR1 SGHRS and CDR2 YFSETQ. The CDR3 DNA reads as TGCGCCAGCAGCCGAGGGACTAGCGACACATCCTACAATGAGCAGTTCTTC. Translation gives CASSRGTSDTSYNEQFF.

The chain uses TRBV6-6 and TRBJ1-5; D gene ambiguous. The ends were cut back, 0 bases at V and 4 bases at J, with 7 bases in the middle. This CDR3 region has 14 residues. Germline CDR1 MNHNY, CDR2 SVGAGI (reference sequence). As DNA, the CDR3 is TGTGCCAGCAGTTACTCGAACAGAAATCAGCCCCAGCATTTT. As protein: CASSYSNRNQPQHF.

The V call is TRBV28, the J call TRBJ1-1; D call uncertain. Germline V gene sequence: CDR1 MDHEN, CDR2 SYDVKM. This CDR3 spans 13 amino acids. Trimming left V 3 bases short and J 0 bases short, with 5 bases between. CDR3 nucleotides: TGTGCCAGCAGTTTCCTCTTGAACACTGAAGCTTTCTTT. As protein: CASSFLLNTEAFF. Variable domain in full (rest from reference TRBV28 and TRBJ1-1): DVKVTQSSRYLVKRTGEKVFLECVQDMDHENMFWYRQDPGLGLRLIYFSYDVKMKEKGDIPEGYSVSREKKERFSLILESASTNQTSMYLCASSFLLNTEAFFGQGTRLTVV.

The chain recombines TRBV4-1 with TRBJ1-1; possible D gene TRBD1, 5 bases. Per the germline V gene, CDR1 is MGHRA and CDR2 is YSYEKL. V was clipped by 4 bases and J by 0 bases, with 18 bases between them. This CDR3 has 17 amino acids. The CDR3, as DNA: TGCGCCAGCAGCCCCAAAGGGGCAGTCCTTTTGAACACTGAAGCTTTCTTT. This encodes CASSPKGAVLLNTEAFF.

The chain recombines TRBV19 with TRBJ1-1, with 8 bases lining up with TRBD1. The J segment lost 0 bases and the V segment lost 4 bases, leaving 4 bases of the junction unmatched. The germline V gene encodes CDR1 LNHDA and CDR2 SQIVND (reference sequence). The CDR3 runs to 15 residues. CDR3 amino acids: CASSTDRGMNTEAFF. Written as DNA, the CDR3 is TGTGCCAGTAGTACCGACAGGGGTATGAACACTGAAGCTTTCTTT.

The chain uses TRBV6-1 and TRBJ2-4, with D tentatively TRBD1 (6 bases). Trimming pared 3 bases from V and 4 bases from J, leaving 10 bases between. This CDR3 comprises 14 residues. Germline V gene sequence: CDR1 MNHNS, CDR2 SASEGT. Here the CDR3 reads CASSDWTVKNIQYF. CDR3 DNA: TGTGCCAGCAGTGATTGGACAGTTAAAAACATTCAGTACTTC.

This clone has just one count. The genes are TRBV5-1 and TRBJ1-1; tentative D call: TRBD1 (6 bases). With 6 bases removed from V and 2 bases from J, the gap between germline ends came to 14 bases. From germline, CDR1 is SGHRS and CDR2 YFSETQ. This CDR3 is built from 14 residues. CDR3 loop: CASKTQGLNTEAFF. Here the CDR3 DNA reads TGCGCCAGCAAAACCCAGGGGCTCAACACTGAAGCTTTCTTT.

A few counts support this clone. The chain is built from TRBV11-1 and TRBJ2-3; the match to TRBD2 covers 7 bases. J gave up 2 bases and V 1 base, and 6 bases lay outside the gene matches. Per germline, CDR1 SGHAT and CDR2 FQDESV (reference sequence). The CDR3 totals 16 residues. The chain's CDR3 is CASSLGAGRITDTQYF. The CDR3 bases are TGTGCCAGCAGCTTAGGAGCGGGACGAATCACAGATACGCAGTATTTT.

The chain recombines TRBV30 with TRBJ1-4, with no clear D. This CDR3 region has 13 residues. V lost 1 base and J 2 bases, leaving 5 bases between the germline ends. Germline loops: CDR1 GTSNPN, CDR2 SVGIG (reference sequence). The CDR3 loop is CAWSADTNEKLFF. CDR3 nucleotides: TGTGCCTGGAGTGCCGACACTAATGAAAAACTGTTTTTT.

This clone came up a few times. V gene TRBV4-1 combines with J gene TRBJ2-2; TRBD1 aligns across 8 bases. The germline gives CDR1 MGHRA, CDR2 YSYEKL. The CDR3 covers 17 residues. Germline trimming cut 0 bases from V and 5 bases from J; bases unmatched to any gene: 8. The CDR3 reads CASSQDLQGAQTGELFF. The CDR3 DNA reads as TGCGCCAGCAGCCAAGATCTTCAGGGGGCGCAGACCGGGGAGCTGTTTTTT.

V usage is TRBV11-3 and J usage is TRBJ1-1; D gene uncertain. This CDR3 region has 12 residues. Germline lookup yields CDR1 SGHNT and CDR2 YENEEA. Trimming stripped 5 bases from V and 10 bases from J, with 14 bases between. For the CDR3, the DNA is TGTGCCAGCAGCCCCGACACATTCCTAGCTTTCTTT. Its translation is CASSPDTFLAFF.

The chain links TRBV19 to TRBJ2-3; 9 bases align to TRBD2. CDR1 is LNHDA, CDR2 SQIVND, per germline (reference sequence). CDR3 length: 14 residues. With 7 bases clipped from V and 3 bases from J, the junction kept 5 bases outside the gene matches. The CDR3 here is CASTGGRATDTQYF. The CDR3 nucleotides are TGTGCCAGTACTGGCGGGAGGGCAACAGATACGCAGTATTTT.

The J gene is TRBJ1-1, the V gene TRBV29-1; D unresolved. V was clipped by 5 bases and J by 0 bases, with 13 bases between them. The CDR3 length is 14 residues. Germline CDR1 is SQVTM and CDR2 is ANQGSEA. CDR3 DNA sequence: TGCAGCGTTTTAATTGGCAGCTTGAACACTGAAGCTTTCTTT. Protein product: CSVLIGSLNTEAFF. The entire variable domain, with the rest obtained from reference TRBV29-1 and TRBJ1-1, is as follows: SAVISQKPSRDICQRGTSLTIQCQVDSQVTMMFWYRQQPGQSLTLIATANQGSEATYESGFVIDKFPISRPNLTFSTLTVSNMSPEDSSIYLCSVLIGSLNTEAFFGQGTRLTVV.

In this sample, this clone turned up a few times. The DNA of the CDR3 is TGTGCCAGTGGGGGGGCTAGTATCTACGAGCAGTACTTC. It is translated as CASGGASIYEQYF. The J gene is TRBJ2-7, the V gene TRBV19, with a tentative D call TRBD2 (7 bases). The CDR3 consists of 13 residues. The germline V gene has CDR1 LNHDA and CDR2 SQIVND (reference sequence). Trimming shortened V by 8 bases and J by 3 bases, and 14 bases separated the two germline ends. The full variable domain, with the rest looked up from reference TRBV19 and TRBJ2-7, is DGGITQSPKYLFRKEGQNVTLSCEQNLNHDAMYWYRQDPGQGLRLIYYSQIVNDFQKGDIAEGYSVSREKKESFPLTVTSAQKNPTAFYLCASGGASIYEQYFGPGTRLTVT.

This rearrangement joins TRBV15 to TRBJ2-1, with D possibly being TRBD1 (6 bases). The ends were cut back, 0 bases at V and 7 bases at J, with 16 bases in the middle. Germline assignment: CDR1 LNHNV and CDR2 YYDKDF (reference sequence). The CDR3 extends over 16 amino acids. Here the CDR3 reads CATSRDLQGLGNEQFF. The CDR3 nucleotides read TGTGCCACCAGCAGAGATCTACAGGGCCTAGGGAATGAGCAGTTCTTC. The entire variable domain, with the rest obtained from reference TRBV15 and TRBJ2-1, is as follows: DAMVIQNPRYQVTQFGKPVTLSCSQTLNHNVMYWYQQKSSQAPKLLFHYYDKDFNNEADTPDNFQSRRPNTSFCFLDIRSPGLGDTAMYLCATSRDLQGLGNEQFFGPGTRLTVL.

The chain uses TRBV9 and TRBJ2-1, with D possibly matching TRBD2 (6 bases). The CDR3 is made up of 13 amino acids. Germline CDR1 reads SGDLS; CDR2 reads YYNGEE. Between the trimmed V and J ends, which lost 2 bases and 10 bases, there was a span of 13 bases. The CDR3 DNA sequence: TGTGCCAGCAGCGTTGGGGGGTCGCCCGAGCAGTTCTTC. It specifies CASSVGGSPEQFF.

The chain uses TRBV5-1 and TRBJ2-5, with 7 bases aligning to TRBD2. This CDR3 has 18 amino acids. The junction had 17 bases not matched to a gene; V was cut back by 2 bases and J by 4 bases. Germline CDR1 SGHRS, CDR2 YFSETQ. The CDR3 spells CASSFSRVLAEVRETQYF. The CDR3 bases are TGCGCCAGCAGCTTTTCAAGGGTCCTAGCGGAGGTCCGAGAGACCCAGTACTTC.

The genes are TRBV5-8 and TRBJ2-1, with TRBD2 matching 8 bases. Germline values: CDR1 SGHTS, CDR2 YDEGEE. After removal of 4 bases from V and 4 bases from J, the junction contained 7 bases not matched to a gene. This CDR3 is 15 amino acids long. This CDR3 reads CASSRAGEWYNEQFF. CDR3 DNA sequence: TGTGCCAGCAGCCGAGCGGGGGAGTGGTACAATGAGCAGTTCTTC.